These T cell receptor beta chains were read from a single sample in a study of blood T cell repertoires in COVID-19. The method was immunoSEQ multiplex PCR; TCRdb's version includes in-frame clones alone and lacks a portion of them. The data show about 47,000 clones, around 90% seen once. The sample was peripheral blood. The receptor set was obtained from a man in his fifties with active COVID-19. Both conserved end residues are part of each CDR3. D genes are given only for firm matches. Expanded clones get a size class; other rows say once, few or many, or leave the size out.

TGTGCCAGCTCACGACAGGGGGATTATAATTCACCCCTCCACTTT	CASSRQGDYNSPLHF	TRBV18	15	.	TRBD1	TRBJ1-6
TGTGCCAGTAGTATCCGACTAACTGGAAACACCATATATTTT	CASSIRLTGNTIYF	TRBV19	14	few	.	TRBJ1-3
TGTGCCAGTAGTGGCTCTCGCGGGACAGCTTTATACGAGCAGTACTTC	CASSGSRGTALYEQYF	TRBV19	16	.	.	TRBJ2-7
TGTGCCAGCAGCTTGTTATACAGCCCCTACGAGCAGTACTTC	CASSLLYSPYEQYF	TRBV5-6	14	large	.	TRBJ2-7
TGTGCCAGTAGTGAGAACAGGGGGCGGAGTGGCTACACCTTC	CASSENRGRSGYTF	TRBV19	14	.	TRBD1	TRBJ1-2
TGTGCCAGCAGCACCCCAGGGTTCGGTGAAAAACTGTTTTTT	CASSTPGFGEKLFF	TRBV11-2	14	few	.	TRBJ1-4
TGTGCCAGCTTCACAGGAACCCGCCGACAGCAGTACTTC	CASFTGTRRQQYF	TRBV2	13	.	.	TRBJ2-7
TGTGCCAGCAGCTTTGCGAGCAATCAGCCCCAGCATTTT	CASSFASNQPQHF	TRBV11-3	13	.	.	TRBJ1-5
TGCGCCAGCAACCCCGGACAGGGCGGCTCTGGGGCCAACGTCCTGACTTTC	CASNPGQGGSGANVLTF	TRBV5-1	17	.	TRBD1	TRBJ2-6
TGTGCCAGCACTATGGGCGGGGGGACATTGAGGGGATACGAGCAGTACTTC	CASTMGGGTLRGYEQYF	TRBV5-8	17	.	TRBD2	TRBJ2-7
TGTGCCAGCGGCCGGAGGGACAGGGGGGTTAATACTGAAGCTTTCTTT	CASGRRDRGVNTEAFF	TRBV21-1	16	.	.	TRBJ1-1
TGTGCCAGCAGCAACCTAGACAGGTGGGGCACAGATACGCAGTATTTT	CASSNLDRWGTDTQYF	TRBV11-3	16	once	.	TRBJ2-3
TGTGCCAGCAGCGCGCGAGGCGGGAACTATAATTCACCCCTCCACTTT	CASSARGGNYNSPLHF	TRBV5-4	16	.	.	TRBJ1-6
TGTGCCAGCAGCTTAGGGGGTCCCCGGGGTTCACCCCTCCACTTT	CASSLGGPRGSPLHF	TRBV7-2	15	.	.	TRBJ1-6
TGTGCTAGTGGTGGGGGGTTGACCGGGGAGCTGTTTTTT	CASGGGLTGELFF	TRBV12-5	13	.	.	TRBJ2-2
TGTGCCAGCAGTGTTGGTTCTTGGGGCGGACGCACTAGCACAGATACGCAGTATTTT	CASSVGSWGGRTSTDTQYF	TRBV6-1	19	.	.	TRBJ2-3
TGCAGTGCTAGAACTTGGGATACGCAGTATTTT	CSARTWDTQYF	TRBV20-1	11	.	.	TRBJ2-3
TGTGCCAGCAGCTTGGACGGGTATAGCAATCAGCCCCAGCATTTT	CASSLDGYSNQPQHF	TRBV5-6	15	.	.	TRBJ1-5
TGTGCCAGCAGCTTCACTAGCGGGAGAGGTCGGTACAATGAGCAGTTCTTC	CASSFTSGRGRYNEQFF	TRBV7-3	17	.	TRBD2	TRBJ2-1
TGTGCCAGCAGTTCTCCGACAGACCCCAACACTGAAGCTTTCTTT	CASSSPTDPNTEAFF	TRBV6-2/TRBV6-3	15	.	.	TRBJ1-1
TGCAGCGTTGACAGGGGAAACACCGGGGAGCTGTTTTTT	CSVDRGNTGELFF	TRBV29-1	13	.	.	TRBJ2-2
TGTGCCAGCGGAGAGAGGGACACCGGGGAGCTGTTTTTT	CASGERDTGELFF	TRBV6-6	13	.	.	TRBJ2-2
TGCGCCAGCAGCCGGGGACTAGCGGCTTACAATGAGCAGTTCTTC	CASSRGLAAYNEQFF	TRBV5-1	15	once	TRBD2	TRBJ2-1
TGTGCCAGCTCACCATCCACCAGGGCATCAAGCACTGAAGCTTTCTTT	CASSPSTRASSTEAFF	TRBV18	16	once	.	TRBJ1-1
TGTGCCAGCAGGCTAGCGGGAGGGCGGAGAGAGACCCAGTACTTC	CASRLAGGRRETQYF	TRBV27	15	.	TRBD2	TRBJ2-5
TGTGCCAGCAGCTCACCCCGGACAGGGTCCTACGAGCAGTACTTC	CASSSPRTGSYEQYF	TRBV5-4	15	.	TRBD1	TRBJ2-7
TGTGCCAGCAGCCAAACCACGGGGGGTCTCAGCAATGAGCAGTTCTTC	CASSQTTGGLSNEQFF	TRBV3-1/TRBV3-2	16	.	TRBD2	TRBJ2-1
TGTGCCAGCAGCGTAGGTAGGGGGGGAAGGGACAATGAGCAGTTCTTC	CASSVGRGGRDNEQFF	TRBV9	16	.	.	TRBJ2-1